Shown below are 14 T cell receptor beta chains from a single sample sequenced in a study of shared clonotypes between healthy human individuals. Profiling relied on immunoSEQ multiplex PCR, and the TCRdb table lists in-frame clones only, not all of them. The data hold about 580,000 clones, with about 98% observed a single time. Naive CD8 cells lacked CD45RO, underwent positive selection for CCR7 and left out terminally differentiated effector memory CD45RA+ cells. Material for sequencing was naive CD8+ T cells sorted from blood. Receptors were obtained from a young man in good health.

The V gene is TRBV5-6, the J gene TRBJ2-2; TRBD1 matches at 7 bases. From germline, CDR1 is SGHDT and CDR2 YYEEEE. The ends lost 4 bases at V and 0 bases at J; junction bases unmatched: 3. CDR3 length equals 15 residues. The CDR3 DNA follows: TGTGCCAGCAGCCCCCAGGGGGCGAACACCGGGGAGCTGTTTTTT. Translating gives CASSPQGANTGELFF.

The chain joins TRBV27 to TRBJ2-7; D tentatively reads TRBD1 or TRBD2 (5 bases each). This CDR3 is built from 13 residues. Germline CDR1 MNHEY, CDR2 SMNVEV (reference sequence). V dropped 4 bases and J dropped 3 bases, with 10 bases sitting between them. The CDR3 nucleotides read TGTGCCAGCAGTTGGGGGAGAAGCTACGAGCAGTACTTC. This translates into CASSWGRSYEQYF.

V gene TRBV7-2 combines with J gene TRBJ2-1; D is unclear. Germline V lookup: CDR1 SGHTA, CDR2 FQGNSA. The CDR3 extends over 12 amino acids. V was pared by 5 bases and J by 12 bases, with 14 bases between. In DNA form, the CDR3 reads TGTGCCAGCAGCCGGCTGGGGAACCTGCAGTTCTTC. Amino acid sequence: CASSRLGNLQFF.

CDR3 region: CASSSKTSGRTDTQYF. The CDR3 nucleotides read TGTGCCAGCAGCTCCAAGACTAGCGGGAGGACAGATACGCAGTATTTT. This chain links TRBV7-6 with TRBJ2-3; 13 bases are shared with TRBD2. The CDR3 runs 16 residues. J gave up 3 bases and V 4 bases, and 4 bases lay outside the gene matches. Germline V gives CDR1 SGHVS, CDR2 FNYEAQ.

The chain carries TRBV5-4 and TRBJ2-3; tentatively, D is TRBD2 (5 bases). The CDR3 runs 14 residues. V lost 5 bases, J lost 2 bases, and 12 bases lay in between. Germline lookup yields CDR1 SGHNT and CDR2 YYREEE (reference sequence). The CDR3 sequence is CASSQIANTDTQYF. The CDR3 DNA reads TGTGCCAGCAGTCAAATAGCGAACACAGATACGCAGTATTTT.

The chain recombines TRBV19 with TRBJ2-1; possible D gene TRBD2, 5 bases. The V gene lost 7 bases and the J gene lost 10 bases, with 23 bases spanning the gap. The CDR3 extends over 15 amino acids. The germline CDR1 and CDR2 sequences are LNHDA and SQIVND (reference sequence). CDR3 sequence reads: CASKSLLRDPPEQFF. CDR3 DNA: TGTGCCAGTAAAAGTCTACTCCGGGATCCTCCGGAGCAGTTCTTC.

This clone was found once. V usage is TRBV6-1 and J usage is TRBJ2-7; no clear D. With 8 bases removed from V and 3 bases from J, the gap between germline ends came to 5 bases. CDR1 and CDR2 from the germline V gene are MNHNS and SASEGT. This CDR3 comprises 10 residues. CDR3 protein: CASARYEQYF. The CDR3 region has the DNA TGTGCCAGCGCGCGCTACGAGCAGTACTTC.

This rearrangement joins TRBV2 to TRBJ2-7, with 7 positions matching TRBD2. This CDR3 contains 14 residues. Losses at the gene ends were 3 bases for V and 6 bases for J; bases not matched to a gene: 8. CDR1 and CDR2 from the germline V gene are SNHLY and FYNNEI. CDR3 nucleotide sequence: TGTGCCAGCAGTGAGTTGGCGGGAGCGGGCGAGCAGTACTTC. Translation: CASSELAGAGEQYF.

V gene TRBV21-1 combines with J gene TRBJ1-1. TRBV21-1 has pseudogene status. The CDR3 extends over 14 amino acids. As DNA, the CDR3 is TGTGCCAGCAGCAAAGACCGAGGGAACACTGAAGCTTTCTTT. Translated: CASSKDRGNTEAFF.

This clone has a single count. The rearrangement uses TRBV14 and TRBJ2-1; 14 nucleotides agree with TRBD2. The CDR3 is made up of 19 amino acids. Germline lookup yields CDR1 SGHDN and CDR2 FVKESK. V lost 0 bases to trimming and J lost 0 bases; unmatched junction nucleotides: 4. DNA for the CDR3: TGTGCCAGCAGCCAAGACCCAGGGACTAGCGGGAGCTCCTACAATGAGCAGTTCTTC. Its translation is CASSQDPGTSGSSYNEQFF.

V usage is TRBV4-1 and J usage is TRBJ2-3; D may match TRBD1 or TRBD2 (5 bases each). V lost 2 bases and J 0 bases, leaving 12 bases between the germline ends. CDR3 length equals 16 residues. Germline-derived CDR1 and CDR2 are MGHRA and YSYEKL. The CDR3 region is CASSQPGTDSTDTQYF. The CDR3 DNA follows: TGCGCCAGCAGCCAACCTGGGACGGATAGCACAGATACGCAGTATTTT.

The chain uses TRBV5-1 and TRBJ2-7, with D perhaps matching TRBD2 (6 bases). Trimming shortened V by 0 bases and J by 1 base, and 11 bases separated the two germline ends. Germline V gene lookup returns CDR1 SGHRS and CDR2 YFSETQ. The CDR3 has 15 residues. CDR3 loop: CASSLGAGGSYEQYF. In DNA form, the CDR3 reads TGCGCCAGCAGCTTGGGGGCAGGAGGGTCCTACGAGCAGTACTTC.

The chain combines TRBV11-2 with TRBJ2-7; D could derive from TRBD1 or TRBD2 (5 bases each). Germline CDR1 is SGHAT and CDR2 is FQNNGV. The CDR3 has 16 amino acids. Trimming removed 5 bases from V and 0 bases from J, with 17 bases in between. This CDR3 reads CASSQRGRLRSYEQYF. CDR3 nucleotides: TGTGCCAGCAGCCAGAGGGGCCGACTACGCTCCTACGAGCAGTACTTC. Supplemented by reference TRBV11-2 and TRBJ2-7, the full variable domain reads EAGVAQSPRYKIIEKRQSVAFWCNPISGHATLYWYQQILGQGPKLLIQFQNNGVVDDSQLPKDRFSAERLKGVDSTLKIQPAKLEDSAVYLCASSQRGRLRSYEQYFGPGTRLTVT.

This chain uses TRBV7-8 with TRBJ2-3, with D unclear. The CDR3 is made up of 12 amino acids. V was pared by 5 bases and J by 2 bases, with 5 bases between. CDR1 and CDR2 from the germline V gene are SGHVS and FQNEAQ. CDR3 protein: CASSPITDTQYF. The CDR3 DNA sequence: TGTGCCAGCAGCCCTATCACAGATACGCAGTATTTT. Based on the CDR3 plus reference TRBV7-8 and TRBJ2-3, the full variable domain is GAGVSQSPRYKVAKRGQDVALRCDPISGHVSLFWYQQALGQGPEFLTYFQNEAQLDKSGLPSDRFFAERPEGSVSTLKIQRTQQEDSAVYLCASSPITDTQYFGPGTRLTVL.